The rows below give T cell receptor beta chains drawn from one sample of a study of CD8+ T cells in alopecia areata. Generated by immunoSEQ multiplex PCR, the TCRdb table keeps only in-frame clones and is missing some. The top ten clones hold about 3% of a sample with some 100,000 clones, approximately 58% of them seen once. Material: CD4+ T cells sorted from blood. The receptor source for this set is a human donor in good health. Each CDR3 is given with its conserved first and last residue. Each record gives: V gene, CDR3 length, J gene, clone size, D gene, CDR3 protein, CDR3 DNA. A D gene is named only where the DNA matches it firmly. Size values are once, few and many counts, or a class for expanded clones, and some rows have none.

TRBV4-1	13	TRBJ2-7	NA	NA	CASSQESWGEQYF	TGCGCCAGCAGCCAAGAATCCTGGGGCGAGCAGTACTTC
TRBV5-1	16	TRBJ1-1	few	TRBD1	CASSLAPDRENTEAFF	TGCGCCAGCAGCTTGGCCCCGGACAGGGAGAACACTGAAGCTTTCTTT
TRBV5-1	11	TRBJ2-5	NA	NA	CASSLVGTQYF	TGCGCCAGCAGCTTGGTGGGGACCCAGTACTTC
TRBV15	12	TRBJ2-3	NA	NA	CATSRDQSAQYF	TGTGCCACCAGCAGAGATCAGTCGGCGCAGTATTTT
TRBV9	15	TRBJ2-3	NA	TRBD2	CASSVGASGTDTQYF	TGTGCCAGCAGCGTAGGGGCTAGCGGTACAGATACGCAGTATTTT
TRBV7-9	14	TRBJ2-5	few	NA	CASSLDRLQETQYF	TGTGCCAGCAGCTTAGACAGACTCCAAGAGACCCAGTACTTC
TRBV29-1	11	TRBJ1-1	few	NA	CSVEERTEAFF	TGCAGCGTTGAAGAACGGACTGAAGCTTTCTTT
TRBV2	12	TRBJ1-2	NA	NA	CASSPSEVGYTF	TGTGCCAGCAGTCCCTCTGAAGTGGGCTACACCTTC
TRBV7-2	13	TRBJ1-1	NA	TRBD1	CASSLGTGNEAFF	TGTGCCAGCAGCCTGGGGACAGGGAATGAAGCTTTCTTT
TRBV7-3	15	TRBJ2-5	NA	NA	CASSLRAGTGETQYF	TGTGCCAGCAGCTTAAGAGCAGGGACGGGGGAGACCCAGTACTTC
TRBV30	17	TRBJ1-5	NA	NA	CAWSTDSTGAPGSPQHF	TGTGCCTGGAGTACGGACTCAACCGGGGCCCCCGGGTCGCCCCAGCATTTT
TRBV6-1	16	TRBJ1-6	few	TRBD1	CASSALPDRGDSPLHF	TGTGCCAGCAGTGCCCTCCCGGACAGGGGGGATTCACCCCTCCACTTT
TRBV30	16	TRBJ1-3	NA	NA	CAWSVIAVGGRNTIYF	TGTGCCTGGAGTGTAATCGCGGTAGGGGGTAGAAACACCATATATTTT
TRBV29-1	11	TRBJ1-2	NA	NA	CSVGASGGYTF	TGCAGCGTCGGGGCTTCCGGGGGCTACACCTTC
TRBV6-1	12	TRBJ1-2	NA	TRBD1	CASSGGQGSYTF	TGTGCCAGCAGTGGGGGACAGGGAAGCTACACCTTC
TRBV11-2	16	TRBJ2-1	few	TRBD2	CASSDSGVHSYNEQFF	TGTGCCAGCAGCGATAGCGGGGTGCACTCCTACAATGAGCAGTTCTTC
TRBV5-1	15	TRBJ1-1	NA	TRBD1	CASSLLTGAGTEAFF	TGCGCCAGCAGCTTGTTAACAGGGGCTGGCACTGAAGCTTTCTTT
TRBV6-1	15	TRBJ2-1	NA	TRBD1	CASSLNWDRLNEQFF	TGTGCCAGCAGTTTGAACTGGGACAGACTCAATGAGCAGTTCTTC
TRBV18	14	TRBJ2-2	few	TRBD1	CASAGGARTGELFF	TGTGCCAGCGCAGGGGGCGCCCGGACCGGGGAGCTGTTTTTT
TRBV11-2	11	TRBJ2-2	NA	NA	CASTTRGELFF	TGTGCCAGCACCACTCGCGGGGAGCTGTTTTTT
TRBV27	15	TRBJ1-4	NA	NA	CASSLKGSRNEKLFF	TGTGCCAGCAGTTTAAAAGGGAGCCGTAATGAAAAACTGTTTTTT
TRBV9	13	TRBJ2-3	NA	NA	CASSRDFTDTQYF	TGTGCCAGCAGCCGGGACTTCACAGATACGCAGTATTTT
TRBV5-1	16	TRBJ1-1	NA	TRBD1	CASSWDLDRVNTEAFF	TGCGCCAGCAGCTGGGACCTGGACAGGGTGAACACTGAAGCTTTCTTT
TRBV19	13	TRBJ2-3	NA	NA	CASSIPGPDTQYF	TGTGCCAGTAGTATCCCAGGGCCAGATACGCAGTATTTT
TRBV6-1	12	TRBJ1-2	NA	TRBD1	CASSETGGSYTF	TGTGCCAGCAGTGAAACAGGGGGAAGCTACACCTTC
TRBV5-6	14	TRBJ1-5	NA	NA	CASSLGLTNQPQHF	TGTGCCAGCAGCTTGGGGCTTACAAATCAGCCCCAGCATTTT
TRBV20-1	10	TRBJ2-5	NA	NA	CSAWQETQYF	TGCAGTGCCTGGCAAGAGACCCAGTACTTC
TRBV15	14	TRBJ1-5	NA	NA	CATSRDSVLGPQHF	TGTGCCACCAGCAGAGATTCGGTTCTGGGGCCCCAGCATTTT
TRBV2	14	TRBJ1-5	few	NA	CASTRLNSNQPQHF	TGTGCCAGCACGCGGCTTAATAGCAATCAGCCCCAGCATTTT
TRBV6-6	13	TRBJ1-1	NA	TRBD1	CASRRTGAGGAFF	TGTGCCAGCAGACGGACAGGTGCCGGTGGAGCTTTCTTT
TRBV7-6	18	TRBJ2-6	few	TRBD1	CASSLVRDSVSGANVLTF	TGTGCCAGCAGCTTAGTACGGGACAGTGTCTCTGGGGCCAACGTCCTGACTTTC
TRBV5-1	15	TRBJ2-3	NA	TRBD1	CASSNGQVGLDTQYF	TGCGCCAGCAGTAATGGACAGGTGGGCTTAGATACGCAGTATTTT
TRBV27	14	TRBJ2-7	NA	NA	CASSSVRTAYEQYF	TGTGCCAGCAGTTCCGTTAGGACAGCCTACGAGCAGTACTTC
TRBV11-1	13	TRBJ2-7	NA	TRBD1	CASSTRQGHEQYF	TGTGCCAGCAGCACTCGACAGGGCCACGAGCAGTACTTC
TRBV30	11	TRBJ1-4	NA	NA	CAWSVREKLFF	TGTGCCTGGAGTGTACGTGAAAAACTGTTTTTT
TRBV6-5	13	TRBJ2-5	NA	NA	CASSSGQWGTQYF	TGTGCCAGCAGTTCAGGACAGTGGGGGACCCAGTACTTC
TRBV7-6	13	TRBJ1-1	once	NA	CASRRTSNTEAFF	TGTGCCAGCAGACGAACTTCGAACACTGAAGCTTTCTTT
TRBV2	15	TRBJ2-5	NA	TRBD1	CASSSATGVVETQYF	TGTGCCAGCAGTTCAGCGACAGGGGTAGTGGAGACCCAGTACTTC
TRBV30	14	TRBJ1-5	NA	TRBD1	CAWTMGQLNQPQHF	TGTGCCTGGACTATGGGACAGTTAAATCAGCCCCAGCATTTT
TRBV6-1	14	TRBJ1-2	NA	TRBD1	CASTSGTEHYGYTF	TGTGCCAGCACTTCCGGGACAGAACACTATGGCTACACCTTC
TRBV27	17	TRBJ2-7	NA	NA	CASSLPFIVLPDDEQYF	TGTGCCAGCAGTTTGCCCTTTATAGTTCTACCGGACGACGAGCAGTACTTC
TRBV29-1	11	TRBJ1-2	few	NA	CSVGGRTGYTF	TGCAGCGTTGGCGGAAGGACTGGCTACACCTTC
TRBV7-9	14	TRBJ2-3	NA	TRBD2	CASSLSGAADTQYF	TGTGCCAGCAGCTTGAGCGGGGCGGCAGATACGCAGTATTTT